This T cell receptor (beta chain) was documented in a study of OX40 agonist ivuxolimab in advanced cancers. In the study overall: Three patients responded partially, comprising one with hepatocellular carcinoma and two with cutaneous melanoma. Study-wide findings and caveats: At 0.1 to 3.0 mg/kg, clonal expansion of CD4+ and CD8+ blood T cells had occurred by week 6. The authors did not determine the antigen specificity of the expanded peripheral T cells.

CDR3 length equals 12 residues. V gave up 3 bases and J gave up 7 bases, with 9 bases separating them. Germline values: CDR1 SGHVS, CDR2 FQNEAQ. Excluded were patients having autoimmune disease history or systemic immunosuppression. The assay was immunoSEQ multiplex PCR, and TCRdb's table has in-frame clones only and misses some. Among 48,000 or so clones listed, around 90% were seen once. Regarding this clone: What it recognizes is unknown.

This TCR came from an adult with an advanced solid tumor such as melanoma, head and neck, liver or kidney cancer. This sample comprised CD4+ or CD8+ T cells sorted from blood, obtained in a trial of the OX40 agonist ivuxolimab. The rearrangement joins TRBV7-8 to TRBJ1-1; D gene unclear. The CDR3 spells CASSFGVDEAFF. The DNA for the CDR3 is TGTGCCAGCAGCTTCGGGGTCGATGAAGCTTTCTTT. The full variable domain, its missing parts supplied by reference TRBV7-8 and TRBJ1-1, is GAGVSQSPRYKVAKRGQDVALRCDPISGHVSLFWYQQALGQGPEFLTYFQNEAQLDKSGLPSDRFFAERPEGSVSTLKIQRTQQEDSAVYLCASSFGVDEAFFGQGTRLTVV.